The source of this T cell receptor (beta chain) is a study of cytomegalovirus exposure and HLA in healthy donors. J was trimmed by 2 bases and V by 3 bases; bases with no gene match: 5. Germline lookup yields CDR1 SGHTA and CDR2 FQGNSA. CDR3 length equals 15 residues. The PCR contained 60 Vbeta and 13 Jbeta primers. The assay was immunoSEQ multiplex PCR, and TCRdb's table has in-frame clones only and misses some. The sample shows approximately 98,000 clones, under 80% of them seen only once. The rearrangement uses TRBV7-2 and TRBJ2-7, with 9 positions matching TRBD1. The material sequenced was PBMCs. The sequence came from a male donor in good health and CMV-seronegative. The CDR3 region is CASSLRQGGTYEQYF. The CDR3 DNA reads TGTGCCAGCAGCTTGAGACAGGGGGGAACCTACGAGCAGTACTTC.